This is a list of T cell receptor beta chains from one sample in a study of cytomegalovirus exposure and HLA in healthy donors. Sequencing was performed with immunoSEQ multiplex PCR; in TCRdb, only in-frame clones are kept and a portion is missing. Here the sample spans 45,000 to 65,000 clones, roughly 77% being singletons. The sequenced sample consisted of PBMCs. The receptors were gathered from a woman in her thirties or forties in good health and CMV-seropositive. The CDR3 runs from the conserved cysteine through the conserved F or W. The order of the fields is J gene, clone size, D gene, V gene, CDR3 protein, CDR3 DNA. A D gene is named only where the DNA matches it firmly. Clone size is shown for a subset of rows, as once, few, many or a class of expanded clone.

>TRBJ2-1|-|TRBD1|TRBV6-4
CASRETGTGANEQFF
TGTGCCAGCAGAGAGACCGGGACAGGGGCCAATGAGCAGTTCTTC
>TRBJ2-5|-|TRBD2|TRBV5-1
CASSHSSGGAGWRETQYF
TGCGCCAGCAGCCATTCTAGCGGGGGGGCCGGGTGGAGAGAGACCCAGTACTTC
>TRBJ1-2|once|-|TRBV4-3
CASSQDRGASLVNGYTF
TGCGCCAGCAGCCAAGATAGAGGAGCATCTTTGGTGAATGGCTACACCTTC
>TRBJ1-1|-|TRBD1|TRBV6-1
CASRLGQPNTEAFF
TGTGCCAGCCGTCTGGGACAGCCAAACACTGAAGCTTTCTTT
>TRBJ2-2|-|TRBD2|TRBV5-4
CASSPGLAQNTGELFF
TGTGCCAGCAGCCCCGGACTAGCGCAAAACACCGGGGAGCTGTTTTTT
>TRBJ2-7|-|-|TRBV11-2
CATHPGVEQYF
TGTGCCACACACCCGGGGGTAGAGCAGTACTTC
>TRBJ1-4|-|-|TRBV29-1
CSVRGSTHSNEKLFF
TGCAGCGTTCGGGGATCAACGCACTCTAATGAAAAACTGTTTTTT
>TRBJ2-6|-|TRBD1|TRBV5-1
CASSWDRASGANVLTF
TGCGCCAGCAGCTGGGACAGGGCCTCTGGGGCCAACGTCCTGACTTTC
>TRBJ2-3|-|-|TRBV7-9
CASSLARGATDTQYF
TGTGCCAGCAGCTTAGCGCGCGGGGCCACAGATACGCAGTATTTT
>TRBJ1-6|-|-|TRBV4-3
CASSQDLPDYNSPLHF
TGCGCCAGCAGCCAAGATCTCCCAGATTATAATTCACCCCTCCACTTT